Sequencing of this T cell receptor (beta chain) was carried out in a study of long-term antiretroviral therapy in people with HIV. Trimming took 3 bases from V and 1 from J, leaving 15 bases between them. This CDR3 comprises 16 residues. Per the germline V gene, CDR1 is MNHNS and CDR2 is SASEGT. Run at survey level, the immunoSEQ assay was version v3.0. This table comes from immunoSEQ multiplex PCR, and its TCRdb copy is limited to in-frame clones, with some not included. The sample has about 28,000 clones; roughly 84% are singletons. This clone was observed a few times. The sequence came from a man aged 18-30 years with HIV. The chain combines TRBV6-1 with TRBJ1-2; unclear D gene. Specimen: unsorted PBMCs, collected 0.4 years after starting antiretroviral therapy. CDR3 amino acids: CASSDSPVGDNYGYTF. CDR3 DNA sequence: TGTGCCAGCAGTGATTCCCCCGTGGGAGATAACTATGGCTACACCTTC.